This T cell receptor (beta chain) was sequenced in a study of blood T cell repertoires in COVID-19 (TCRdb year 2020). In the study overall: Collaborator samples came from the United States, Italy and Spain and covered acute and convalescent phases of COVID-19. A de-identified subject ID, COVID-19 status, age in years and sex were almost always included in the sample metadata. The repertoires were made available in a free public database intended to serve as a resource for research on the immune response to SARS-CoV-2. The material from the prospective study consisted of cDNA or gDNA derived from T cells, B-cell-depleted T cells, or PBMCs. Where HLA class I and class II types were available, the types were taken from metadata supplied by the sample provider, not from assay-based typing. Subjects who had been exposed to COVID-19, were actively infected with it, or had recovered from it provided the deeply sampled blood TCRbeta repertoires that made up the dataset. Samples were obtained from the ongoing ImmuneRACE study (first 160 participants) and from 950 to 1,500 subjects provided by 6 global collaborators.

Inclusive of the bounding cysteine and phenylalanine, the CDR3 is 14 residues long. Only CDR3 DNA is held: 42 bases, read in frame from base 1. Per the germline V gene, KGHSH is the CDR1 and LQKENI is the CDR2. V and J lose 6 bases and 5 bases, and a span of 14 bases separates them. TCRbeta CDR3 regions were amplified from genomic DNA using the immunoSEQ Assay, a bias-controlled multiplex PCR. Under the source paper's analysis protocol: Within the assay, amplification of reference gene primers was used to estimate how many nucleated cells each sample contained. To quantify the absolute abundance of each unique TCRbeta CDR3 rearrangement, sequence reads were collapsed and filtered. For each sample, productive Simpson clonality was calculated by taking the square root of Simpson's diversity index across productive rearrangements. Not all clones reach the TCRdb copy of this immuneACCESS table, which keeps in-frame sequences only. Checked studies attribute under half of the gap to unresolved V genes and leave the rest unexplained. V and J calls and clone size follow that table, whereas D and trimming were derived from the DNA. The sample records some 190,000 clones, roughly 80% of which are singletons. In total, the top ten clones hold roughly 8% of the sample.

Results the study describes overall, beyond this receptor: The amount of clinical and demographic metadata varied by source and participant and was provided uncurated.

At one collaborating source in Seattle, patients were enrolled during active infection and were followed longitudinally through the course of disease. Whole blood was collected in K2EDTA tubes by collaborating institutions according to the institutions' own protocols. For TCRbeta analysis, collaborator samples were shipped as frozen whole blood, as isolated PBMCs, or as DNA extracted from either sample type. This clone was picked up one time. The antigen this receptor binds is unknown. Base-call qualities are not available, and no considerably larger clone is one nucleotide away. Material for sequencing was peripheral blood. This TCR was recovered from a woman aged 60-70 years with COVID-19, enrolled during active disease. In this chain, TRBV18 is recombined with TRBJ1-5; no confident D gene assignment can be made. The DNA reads TGTGCCAGCTCTCCAGGCCTCCACCATCAGCCCCAGCATTTT. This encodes CASSPGLHHQPQHF. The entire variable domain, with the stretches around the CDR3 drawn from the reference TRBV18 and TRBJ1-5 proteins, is NAGVMQNPRHLVRRRGQEARLRCSPMKGHSHVYWYRQLPEEGLKFMVYLQKENIIDESGMPKERFSAEFPKEGPSILRIQQVVRGDSAAYFCASSPGLHHQPQHFGDGTRLSIL.